These T cell receptor beta chains were read from a single sample in a study of blood T cell repertoires in COVID-19. Here immunoSEQ multiplex PCR was the method, and the copy in TCRdb shows in-frame clones only, minus some. The sample contains a few hundred thousand clones, 89% of which appear only once. Sequenced sample: peripheral blood. These TCRs come from an older woman with acute or convalescent COVID-19. CDR3s include the opening cysteine and the closing phenylalanine or tryptophan. The D gene is left open where the match is weak. Size values are once, few and many counts, or a class for expanded clones, and some rows have none.

j_call v_call clone_size d_call cdr3_aa cdr3_nt
TRBJ2-1 TRBV9 . TRBD1 CASSGQGSSYNEQFF TGTGCCAGCAGCGGACAGGGCAGCTCCTACAATGAGCAGTTCTTC
TRBJ2-7 TRBV14 . . CASSPRTVSYEQYF TGTGCCAGCAGCCCAAGGACAGTCTCCTACGAGCAGTACTTC
TRBJ2-7 TRBV11-3 . TRBD1 CASSWGQAYEQYF TGTGCCAGCAGCTGGGGACAGGCCTACGAGCAGTACTTC
TRBJ2-2 TRBV27 few TRBD1 CASRKPGQGAPGELFF TGTGCCAGCAGGAAACCGGGACAGGGGGCCCCCGGGGAGCTGTTTTTT
TRBJ1-4 TRBV7-9 . . CASSLESGVNEKLFF TGTGCCAGCAGCTTAGAATCGGGGGTGAATGAAAAACTGTTTTTT
TRBJ1-4 TRBV5-6 . . CASSKEKLGNEKLFF TGTGCCAGCAGCAAAGAAAAGCTAGGTAATGAAAAACTGTTTTTT
TRBJ1-3 TRBV6-5 . . CASSIGAAGNTIYF TGTGCCAGCAGTATAGGGGCTGCCGGAAACACCATATATTTT
TRBJ1-4 TRBV7-2 . . CASSYAGGSNEKLFF TGTGCCAGCAGCTACGCCGGTGGTTCTAATGAAAAACTGTTTTTT
TRBJ2-3 TRBV5-1 . . CASSLDDSGRDTQYF TGCGCCAGCAGCTTGGATGATAGCGGCCGAGATACGCAGTATTTT
TRBJ1-4 TRBV10-1 once . CASSEAPNQGSRNEKLFF TGCGCCAGCAGTGAGGCCCCGAACCAGGGGTCCCGTAATGAAAAACTGTTTTTT
TRBJ1-3 TRBV28 . TRBD1 CASSGQGANGNTIYF TGTGCCAGCAGTGGTCAGGGGGCGAACGGAAACACCATATATTTT
TRBJ1-1 TRBV6-2/TRBV6-3 . TRBD1 CASSDPAGQGKMNTEAFF TGTGCCAGCAGCGACCCCGCGGGACAGGGAAAAATGAACACTGAAGCTTTCTTT
TRBJ1-2 TRBV2 . . CASSAAGGYTF TGTGCCAGCAGCGCAGCGGGGGGCTACACCTTC
TRBJ1-4 TRBV7-6 . TRBD1 CASSSNPTGQDLKLFF TGTGCCAGCAGCTCGAACCCCACGGGACAGGACCTAAAACTGTTTTTT
TRBJ1-4 TRBV19 . TRBD1 CASNQGANEKLFF TGTGCCAGTAACCAGGGGGCTAATGAAAAACTGTTTTTT